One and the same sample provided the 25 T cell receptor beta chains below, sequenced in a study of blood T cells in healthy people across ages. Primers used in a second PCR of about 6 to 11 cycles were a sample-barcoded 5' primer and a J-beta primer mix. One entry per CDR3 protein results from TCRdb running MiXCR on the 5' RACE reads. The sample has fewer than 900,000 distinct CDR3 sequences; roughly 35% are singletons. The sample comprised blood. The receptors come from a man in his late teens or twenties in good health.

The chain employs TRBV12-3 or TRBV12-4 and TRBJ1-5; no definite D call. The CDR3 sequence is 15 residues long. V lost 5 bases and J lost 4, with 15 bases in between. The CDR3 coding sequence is TGTGCCAGCAGTCCACCAACAAGCCAAAATCAGCCCCAGCATTTT. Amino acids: CASSPPTSQNQPQHF.

The DNA of the CDR3 is TGTGCCAGCAGTTACTCCCCTCTGGGAACCGCAACTAATGAAAAACTGTTTTTT. It is translated as CASSYSPLGTATNEKLFF. The chain couples TRBV6-5 to TRBJ1-4; no clear D gene. This CDR3 is 18 amino acids long. Germline loops: CDR1 MNHEY, CDR2 SVGAGI. V was cut by 0 bases and J by 0 bases, with 14 bases left in between.

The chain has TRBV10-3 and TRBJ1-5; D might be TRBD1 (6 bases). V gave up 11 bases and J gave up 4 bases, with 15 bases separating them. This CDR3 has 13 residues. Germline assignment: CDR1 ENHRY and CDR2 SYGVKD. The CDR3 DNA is TGTGCCCATGCAGGGGCCCCGAATCAGCCCCAGCATTTT. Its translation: CAHAGAPNQPQHF.

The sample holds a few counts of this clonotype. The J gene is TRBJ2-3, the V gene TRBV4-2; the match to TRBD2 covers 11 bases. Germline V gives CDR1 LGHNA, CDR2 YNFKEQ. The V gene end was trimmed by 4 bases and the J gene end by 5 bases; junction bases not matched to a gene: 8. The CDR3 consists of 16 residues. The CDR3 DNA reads TGTGCCAGCAGCCGCGTGACTAGCGGGGAGGAAGATACGCAGTATTTT. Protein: CASSRVTSGEEDTQYF.

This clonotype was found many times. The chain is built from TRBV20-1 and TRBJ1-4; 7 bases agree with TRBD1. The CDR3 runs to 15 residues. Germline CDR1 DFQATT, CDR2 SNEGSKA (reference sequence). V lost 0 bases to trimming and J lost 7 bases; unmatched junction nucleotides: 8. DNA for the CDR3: TGCAGTGCTAGAGATCCCCGACAGGGTACTGAAAAACTGTTTTTT. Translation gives CSARDPRQGTEKLFF.

The CDR3 spells CASRLGLAGATYEQYF. CDR3 sequence (DNA): TGTGCCAGCAGGTTGGGACTAGCGGGGGCAACCTACGAGCAGTACTTC. This sequence joins TRBV2 and TRBJ2-7; TRBD2 matches at 14 bases. V was clipped by 6 bases and J by 2 bases; unmatched bases: 6. This CDR3 spans 16 amino acids. Per germline, CDR1 SNHLY and CDR2 FYNNEI.

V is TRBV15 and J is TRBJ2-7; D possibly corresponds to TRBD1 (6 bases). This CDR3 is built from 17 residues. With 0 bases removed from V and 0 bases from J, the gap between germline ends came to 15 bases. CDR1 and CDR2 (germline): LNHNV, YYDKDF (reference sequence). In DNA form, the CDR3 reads TGTGCCACCAGCAGAGATGATCTTTGGACAGACTCCTACGAGCAGTACTTC. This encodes CATSRDDLWTDSYEQYF.

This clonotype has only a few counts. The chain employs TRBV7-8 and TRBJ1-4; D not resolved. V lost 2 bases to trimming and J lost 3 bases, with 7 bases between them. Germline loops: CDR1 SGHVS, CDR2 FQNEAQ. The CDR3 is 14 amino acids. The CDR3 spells CASSLREANEKLFF. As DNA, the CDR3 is TGTGCCAGCAGCTTACGTGAGGCTAATGAAAAACTGTTTTTT.

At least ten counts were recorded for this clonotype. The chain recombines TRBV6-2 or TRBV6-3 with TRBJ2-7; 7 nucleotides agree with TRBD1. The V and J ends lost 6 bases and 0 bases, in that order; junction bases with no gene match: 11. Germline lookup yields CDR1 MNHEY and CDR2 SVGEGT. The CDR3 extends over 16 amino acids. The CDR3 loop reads CASSRSRQGRSYEQYF. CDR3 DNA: TGTGCCAGCAGCCGAAGTAGACAGGGCCGCTCCTACGAGCAGTACTTC.

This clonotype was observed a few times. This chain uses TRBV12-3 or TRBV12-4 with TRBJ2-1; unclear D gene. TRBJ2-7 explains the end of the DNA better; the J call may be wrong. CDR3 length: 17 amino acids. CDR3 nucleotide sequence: TGTGCCAGCAGTTTCCCTAGGTCCAAGAGCTCCTACAATGAGCAGTACTTC. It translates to CASSFPRSKSSYNEQYF.

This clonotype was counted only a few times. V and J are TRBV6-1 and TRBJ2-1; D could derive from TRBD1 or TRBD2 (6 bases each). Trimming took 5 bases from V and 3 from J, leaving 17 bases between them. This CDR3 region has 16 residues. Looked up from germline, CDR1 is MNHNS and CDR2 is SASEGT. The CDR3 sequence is CASSRGALLLYNEQFF. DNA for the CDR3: TGTGCCAGCAGTAGGGGGGCCTTACTCCTCTACAATGAGCAGTTCTTC.

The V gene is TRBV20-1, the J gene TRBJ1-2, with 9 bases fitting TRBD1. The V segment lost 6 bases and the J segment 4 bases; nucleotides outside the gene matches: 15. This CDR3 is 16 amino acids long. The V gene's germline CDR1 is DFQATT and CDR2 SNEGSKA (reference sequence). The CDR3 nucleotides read TGCAGTGCCATCCCCTCACAGGGGGCGAGAGGCTATGGCTACACCTTC. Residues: CSAIPSQGARGYGYTF.

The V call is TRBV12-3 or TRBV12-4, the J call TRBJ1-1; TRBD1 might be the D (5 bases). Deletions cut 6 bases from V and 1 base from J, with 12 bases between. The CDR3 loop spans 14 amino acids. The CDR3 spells CASRSRQKNTEAFF. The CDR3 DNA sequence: TGTGCCAGCAGGTCCCGACAGAAGAACACTGAAGCTTTCTTT.

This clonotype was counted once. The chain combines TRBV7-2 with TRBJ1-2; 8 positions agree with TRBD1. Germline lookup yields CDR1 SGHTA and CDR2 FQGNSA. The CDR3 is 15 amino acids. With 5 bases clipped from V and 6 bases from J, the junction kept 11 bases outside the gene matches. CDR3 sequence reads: CASSITRQGRNGYTF. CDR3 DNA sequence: TGTGCCAGCAGCATAACACGACAGGGGCGGAATGGCTACACCTTC. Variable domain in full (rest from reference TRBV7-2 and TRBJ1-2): GAGVSQSPSNKVTEKGKDVELRCDPISGHTALYWYRQSLGQGLEFLIYFQGNSAPDKSGLPSDRFSAERTGGSVSTLTIQRTQQEDSAVYLCASSITRQGRNGYTFGSGTRLTVV.

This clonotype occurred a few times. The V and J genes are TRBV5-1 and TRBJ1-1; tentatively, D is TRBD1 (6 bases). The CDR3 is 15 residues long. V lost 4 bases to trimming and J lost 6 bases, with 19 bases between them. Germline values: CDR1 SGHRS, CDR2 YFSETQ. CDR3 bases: TGCGCCAGCAGCGGATCAGGGGTTGGCAGGTCTGAAGCTTTCTTT. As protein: CASSGSGVGRSEAFF.

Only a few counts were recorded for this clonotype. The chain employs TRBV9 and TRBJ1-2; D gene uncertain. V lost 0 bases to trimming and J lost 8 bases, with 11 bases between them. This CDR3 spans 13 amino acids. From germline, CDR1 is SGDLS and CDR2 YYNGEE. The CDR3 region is CASSVAAMGGYTF. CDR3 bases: TGTGCCAGCAGCGTAGCCGCGATGGGGGGCTACACCTTC.

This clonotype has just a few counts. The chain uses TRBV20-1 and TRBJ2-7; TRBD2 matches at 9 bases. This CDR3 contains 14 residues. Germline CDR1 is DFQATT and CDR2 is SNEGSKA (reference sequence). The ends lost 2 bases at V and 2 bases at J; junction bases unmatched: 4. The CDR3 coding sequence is TGCAGTGCTAGATTGACTAGCGGTACCTACGAGCAGTACTTC. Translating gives CSARLTSGTYEQYF.

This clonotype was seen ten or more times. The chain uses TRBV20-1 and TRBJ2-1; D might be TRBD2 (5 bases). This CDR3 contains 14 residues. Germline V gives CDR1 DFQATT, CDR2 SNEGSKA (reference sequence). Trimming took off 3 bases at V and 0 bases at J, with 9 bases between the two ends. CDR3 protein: CSARTGSSYNEQFF. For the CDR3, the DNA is TGCAGTGCTAGGACGGGGAGCTCCTACAATGAGCAGTTCTTC.

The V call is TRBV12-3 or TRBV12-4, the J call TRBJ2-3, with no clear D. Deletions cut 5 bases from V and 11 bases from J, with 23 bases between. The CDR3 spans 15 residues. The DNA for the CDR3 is TGTGCCAGCAGTCGCCCCACAACGGGCGCAGATGTGCAGTATTTT. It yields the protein CASSRPTTGADVQYF.

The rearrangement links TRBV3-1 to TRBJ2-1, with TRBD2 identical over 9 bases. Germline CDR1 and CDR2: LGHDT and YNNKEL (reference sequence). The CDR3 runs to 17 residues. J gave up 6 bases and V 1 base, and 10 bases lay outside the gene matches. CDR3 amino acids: CASSQVVAGAIPNEQFF. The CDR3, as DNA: TGTGCCAGCAGCCAAGTCGTAGCGGGGGCCATTCCCAATGAGCAGTTCTTC.

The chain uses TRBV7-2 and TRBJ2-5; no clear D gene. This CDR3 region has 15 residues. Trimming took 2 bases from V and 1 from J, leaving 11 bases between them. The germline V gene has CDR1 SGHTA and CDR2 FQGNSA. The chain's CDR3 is CASSLTPSRQETQYF. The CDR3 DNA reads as TGTGCCAGCAGCTTAACGCCGAGCCGCCAAGAGACCCAGTACTTC. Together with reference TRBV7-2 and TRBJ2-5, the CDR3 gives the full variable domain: GAGVSQSPSNKVTEKGKDVELRCDPISGHTALYWYRQSLGQGLEFLIYFQGNSAPDKSGLPSDRFSAERTGGSVSTLTIQRTQQEDSAVYLCASSLTPSRQETQYFGPGTRLLVL.

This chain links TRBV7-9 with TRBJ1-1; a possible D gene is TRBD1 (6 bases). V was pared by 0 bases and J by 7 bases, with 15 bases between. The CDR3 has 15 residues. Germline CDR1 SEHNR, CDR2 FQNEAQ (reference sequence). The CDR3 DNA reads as TGTGCCAGCAGCTTAGCGGGGGCCGGACGGGATGAAGCTTTCTTT. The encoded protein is CASSLAGAGRDEAFF. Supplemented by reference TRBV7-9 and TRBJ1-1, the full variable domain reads DTGVSQNPRHKITKRGQNVTFRCDPISEHNRLYWYRQTLGQGPEFLTYFQNEAQLEKSRLLSDRFSAERPKGSFSTLEIQRTEQGDSAMYLCASSLAGAGRDEAFFGQGTRLTVV.

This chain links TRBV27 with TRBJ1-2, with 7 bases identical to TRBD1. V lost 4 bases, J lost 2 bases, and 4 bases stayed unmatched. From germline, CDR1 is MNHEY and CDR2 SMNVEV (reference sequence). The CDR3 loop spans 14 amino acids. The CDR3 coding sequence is TGTGCCAGCAGTTCAGCGACAGGGAACTATGGCTACACCTTC. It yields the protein CASSSATGNYGYTF.

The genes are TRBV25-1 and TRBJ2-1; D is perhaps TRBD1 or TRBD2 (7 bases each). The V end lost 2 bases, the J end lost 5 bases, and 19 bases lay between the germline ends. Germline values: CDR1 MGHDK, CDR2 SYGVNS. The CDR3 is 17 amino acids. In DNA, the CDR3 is TGTGCCAGCAGTGAACCTAATACAGGGGACTACCACAATGAGCAGTTCTTC. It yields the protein CASSEPNTGDYHNEQFF.

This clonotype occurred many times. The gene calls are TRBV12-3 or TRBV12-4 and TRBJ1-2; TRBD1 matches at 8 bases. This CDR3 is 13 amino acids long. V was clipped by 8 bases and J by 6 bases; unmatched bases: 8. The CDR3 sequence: CASGYRGTDGYTF. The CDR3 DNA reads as TGTGCCAGCGGATACAGGGGGACGGATGGCTACACCTTC.